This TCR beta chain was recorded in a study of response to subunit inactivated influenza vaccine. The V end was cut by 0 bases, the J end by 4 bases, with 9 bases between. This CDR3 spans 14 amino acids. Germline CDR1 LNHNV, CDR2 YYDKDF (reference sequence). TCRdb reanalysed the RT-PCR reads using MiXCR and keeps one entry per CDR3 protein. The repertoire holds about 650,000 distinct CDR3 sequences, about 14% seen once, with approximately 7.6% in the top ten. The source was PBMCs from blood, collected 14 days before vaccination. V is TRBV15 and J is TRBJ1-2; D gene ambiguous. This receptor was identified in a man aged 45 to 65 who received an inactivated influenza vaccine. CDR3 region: CATSRENSFYGYTF. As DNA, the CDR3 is TGTGCCACCAGCAGAGAGAACAGCTTCTATGGCTACACCTTC.